This T cell receptor (beta chain) was identified during a study of T-cell reconstitution after alpha-beta-depleted transplantation in children. Unique molecular identifiers tagged the TCRbeta library. A single record per CDR3 protein comes from TCRdb applying MiXCR to the PCR reads. The sample consists of about 980,000 distinct CDR3 sequences, about 29% of them appearing once. Study-level results: One year post-transplant, T-cell counts and diversity were largely derived from T cells produced anew.

Ten or more counts support this clonotype. The antigen is undetermined. One end of the junction varies from germline; a read error may be responsible. The CDR3 runs 14 residues. This clonotype originated in a boy younger than two who had a stem cell transplant for SCID, so the T cells may come from the graft donor. The chain carries TRBV12-3 or TRBV12-4 and TRBJ1-1, with 7 bases that match TRBD1. The sample in question was PBMCs, mostly from graft donor cells, obtained 360 days after TCRalphabeta/CD19-depleted stem cell transplant. The CDR3 DNA sequence: TGCGCCAGCAGCCTGGGGCAGGGGGTCACTGAAGCTTTCTTT. It encodes CASSLGQGVTEAFF.